The rows below give T cell receptor beta chains drawn from one sample of a study of PD-1 blockade in mismatch repair-deficient tumors. Clones were sequenced by immunoSEQ multiplex PCR, and TCRdb holds only the in-frame ones, with some missing. The sample records 25,000 to 30,000 clones, about 88% being singletons. Sequenced here: PBMCs, sampled before pembrolizumab treatment. The source of these receptors is an adult with mismatch repair-deficient cancer. Both conserved end residues are part of each CDR3. D genes are given only for firm matches. The size of a clone is reported for some rows only, either as once, few or many, or as a class for expanded clones.

V	J	D	size	CDR3	DNA
TRBV2	TRBJ2-3	.	.	CASTGAGSDTQYF	TGTGCCAGCACAGGGGCAGGATCAGATACGCAGTATTTT
TRBV2	TRBJ2-4	TRBD1	.	CASIGQGLAKNIQYF	TGTGCCAGCATCGGACAGGGCCTAGCCAAAAACATTCAGTACTTC
TRBV9	TRBJ1-1	.	few	CASSPGLNTEAFF	TGTGCCAGCAGCCCGGGTTTGAACACTGAAGCTTTCTTT
TRBV5-1	TRBJ1-2	TRBD1	.	CASSSGQARAYGYTF	TGCGCCAGCAGCTCGGGACAGGCCCGTGCCTATGGCTACACCTTC
TRBV6-5	TRBJ1-6	TRBD1	.	CASSPQGTDSPLHF	TGTGCCAGCAGTCCACAGGGGACGGATTCACCCCTCCACTTT
TRBV7-2	TRBJ1-1	.	.	CASSSGGYFEAFF	TGTGCCAGCAGCTCCGGAGGTTACTTTGAAGCTTTCTTT
TRBV28	TRBJ2-1	.	.	CATNTGYYNEQFF	TGTGCCACCAATACAGGGTATTATAATGAGCAGTTCTTC
TRBV28	TRBJ1-1	TRBD1	.	CASSDPGQFAHTEAFF	TGTGCCAGCAGTGACCCGGGACAGTTTGCCCACACTGAAGCTTTCTTT
TRBV7-9	TRBJ1-6	.	.	CASSPHGGPLHF	TGTGCCAGCAGCCCACACGGGGGACCCCTCCACTTT
TRBV18	TRBJ2-1	.	.	CASSPPPGAYNEQFF	TGTGCCAGCTCACCCCCGCCCGGGGCCTACAATGAGCAGTTCTTC